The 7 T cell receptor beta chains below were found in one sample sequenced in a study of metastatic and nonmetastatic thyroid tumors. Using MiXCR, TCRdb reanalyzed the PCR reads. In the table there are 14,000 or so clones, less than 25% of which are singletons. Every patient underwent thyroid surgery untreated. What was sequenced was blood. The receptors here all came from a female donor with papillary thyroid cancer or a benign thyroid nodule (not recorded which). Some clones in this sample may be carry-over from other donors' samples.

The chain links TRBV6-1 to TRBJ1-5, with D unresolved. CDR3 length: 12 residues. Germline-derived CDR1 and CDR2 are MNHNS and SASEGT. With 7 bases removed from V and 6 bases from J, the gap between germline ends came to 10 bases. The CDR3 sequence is CASNKWGQPQHF. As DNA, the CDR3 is TGTGCCAGCAACAAGTGGGGTCAGCCCCAGCATTTT.

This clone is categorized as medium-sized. The DNA of the CDR3 is TGTGCCAGCAGTTACTCGATTGGCTACACCTTC. Translated: CASSYSIGYTF. The rearrangement links TRBV6-5 to TRBJ1-2; D is ambiguous. The length of the CDR3 is 11 residues. Germline values: CDR1 MNHEY, CDR2 SVGAGI. Trimming took off 0 bases at V and 7 bases at J, with 3 bases between the two ends.

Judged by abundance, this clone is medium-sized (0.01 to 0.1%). CDR3 DNA: TGTGCCAGCAGTCCCGAAACTAGCGGGGGGGCCAATGAGCAGTTCTTC. Translated, it gives CASSPETSGGANEQFF. The rearrangement joins TRBV6-4 to TRBJ2-1; 13 bases agree with TRBD2. The CDR3 sequence is 16 residues long. After removal of 5 bases from V and 6 bases from J, the junction contained 7 bases not matched to a gene. The germline CDR1 and CDR2 sequences are MRHNA and SNTAGT.

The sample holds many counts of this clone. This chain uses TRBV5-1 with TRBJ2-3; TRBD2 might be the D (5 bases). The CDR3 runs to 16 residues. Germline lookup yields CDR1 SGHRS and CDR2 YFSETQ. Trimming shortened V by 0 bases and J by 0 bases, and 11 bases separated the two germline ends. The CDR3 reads CASSLEGRLSTDTQYF. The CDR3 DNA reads TGCGCCAGCAGCTTGGAAGGGCGACTAAGCACAGATACGCAGTATTTT. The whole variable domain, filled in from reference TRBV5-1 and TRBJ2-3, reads KAGVTQTPRYLIKTRGQQVTLSCSPISGHRSVSWYQQTPGQGLQFLFEYFSETQRNKGNFPGRFSGRQFSNSRSEMNVSTLELGDSALYLCASSLEGRLSTDTQYFGPGTRLTVL.

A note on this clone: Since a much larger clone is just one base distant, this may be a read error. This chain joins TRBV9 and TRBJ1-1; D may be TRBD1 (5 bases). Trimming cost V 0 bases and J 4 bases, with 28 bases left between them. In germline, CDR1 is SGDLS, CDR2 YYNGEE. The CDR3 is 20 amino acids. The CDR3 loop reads CASSVAPGAAGVRKSTEAFF. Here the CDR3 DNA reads TGTGCCAGCAGCGTAGCCCCCGGGGCGGCCGGGGTGCGGAAGAGCACTGAAGCTTTCTTT. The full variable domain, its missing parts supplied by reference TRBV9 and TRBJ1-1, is DSGVTQTPKHLITATGQRVTLRCSPRSGDLSVYWYQQSLDQGLQFLIQYYNGEERAKGNILERFSAQQFPDLHSELNLSSLELGDSALYFCASSVAPGAAGVRKSTEAFFGQGTRLTVV.

The CDR3 region has the DNA TGCAGTGCTGGTCCGGAGATCTACAATGAGCAGTTCTTC. This encodes CSAGPEIYNEQFF. The V call is TRBV20-1, the J call TRBJ2-1, with unresolved D. Trimming took 5 bases from V and 3 from J, leaving 11 bases between them. The germline gives CDR1 DFQATT, CDR2 SNEGSKA (reference sequence). This CDR3 is 13 amino acids long.

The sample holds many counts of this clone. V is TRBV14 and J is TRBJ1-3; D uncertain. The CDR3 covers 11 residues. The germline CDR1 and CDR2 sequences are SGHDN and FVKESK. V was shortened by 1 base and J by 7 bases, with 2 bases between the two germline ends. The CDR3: CASSQANTIYF. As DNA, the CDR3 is TGTGCCAGCAGCCAAGCGAACACCATATATTTT.